This record concerns one T cell receptor (beta chain) sequence. The data are from a study of blood T cell repertoires in COVID-19. Study in general: Sites in the United States, Italy and Spain provided acute and convalescent COVID-19 samples. In each case, the material was cDNA or gDNA derived from T cells, B-cell-depleted T cells, or PBMCs.

In terms of age and location, participants ranged from roughly 18 to 90 years and lived in fewer than 30 US areas. Repertoires were generated with immunoSEQ multiplex PCR, while TCRdb's copy carries only in-frame clones and drops some. Here the sample spans almost 500,000 clones, approximately 91% being singletons. Trimming stripped 3 bases from V and 7 bases from J, with 10 bases between. The CDR3 extends over 13 amino acids. The sequenced sample consisted of PBMCs or T cells enriched from blood (not recorded which). This receptor was obtained from a woman aged 60 to 75 who had recovered from COVID-19. This rearrangement joins TRBV12-3 or TRBV12-4 to TRBJ2-1, with TRBD2 as a possible D gene (5 bases). CDR3: CASSLSGINEQFF. CDR3 nucleotide sequence: TGTGCCAGCAGTTTGTCGGGAATAAATGAGCAGTTCTTC.